Listed here are 26 T cell receptor beta chains from one sample, sequenced in a study of cytomegalovirus exposure and HLA in healthy donors. Researchers ran the PCR with 60 Vbeta and 13 Jbeta primers. Clones were sequenced by immunoSEQ multiplex PCR, and TCRdb holds only the in-frame ones, with some missing. The sample contains around 57,000 clones, roughly 90% of which appear only once. Sequences were obtained from PBMCs. All receptors come from a man in his thirties or forties in good health and CMV-seropositive.

This chain connects TRBV4-3 to TRBJ1-4; 11 bases line up with TRBD1. V lost 1 base and J lost 0; bases outside the gene matches: 7. Germline CDR1 is LGHNA and CDR2 is YSLEER. This CDR3 contains 19 residues. CDR3 sequence reads: CASSQVLTGQGATNEKLFF. Written as DNA, the CDR3 is TGCGCCAGCAGCCAAGTCCTGACGGGACAGGGGGCAACTAATGAAAAACTGTTTTTT.

The chain links TRBV6-1 to TRBJ2-7; a weak D match, TRBD2 (5 bases). This CDR3 spans 14 amino acids. Germline CDR1 is MNHNS and CDR2 is SASEGT. V gave up 4 bases and J gave up 5 bases, with 15 bases separating them. The CDR3 sequence: CASSAIRSSNEQYF. Here the CDR3 DNA reads TGTGCCAGCAGTGCTATTAGATCTAGCAACGAGCAGTACTTC.

This chain uses TRBV27 with TRBJ2-1; D not certain. Trimming took 5 bases from V and 7 from J, leaving 9 bases between them. Per the germline V gene, CDR1 is MNHEY and CDR2 is SMNVEV (reference sequence). The CDR3 loop spans 12 amino acids. The chain's CDR3 is CASSATRNEQFF. The CDR3 DNA reads as TGTGCCAGCAGTGCGACTCGGAATGAGCAGTTCTTC.

The chain carries TRBV30 and TRBJ2-1, with a possible D match to TRBD2 (6 bases). V was shortened by 3 bases and J by 0 bases, with 15 bases between the two germline ends. The V gene's germline CDR1 is GTSNPN and CDR2 SVGIG (reference sequence). The CDR3 loop spans 16 amino acids. CDR3 in DNA: TGTGCCTGGAGCGGGAGAGCCCTTAGCTCCTACAATGAGCAGTTCTTC. Protein product: CAWSGRALSSYNEQFF.

A note on this clone: This CDR3 is also generated by other DNA sequences in the sample. V and J are TRBV15 and TRBJ1-1; 9 positions agree with TRBD1. Trimming took 3 bases from V and 5 from J; bases not matched to a gene: 13. Germline CDR1 is LNHNV and CDR2 is YYDKDF (reference sequence). This CDR3 has 17 residues. The CDR3 sequence is CATSSELSRDRATEAFF. The CDR3 DNA reads TGTGCCACCAGCAGTGAACTATCCAGGGACAGGGCAACTGAAGCTTTCTTT.

V usage is TRBV2 and J usage is TRBJ1-5; D gene ambiguous. CDR1 and CDR2 from the germline V gene are SNHLY and FYNNEI. This CDR3 has 13 amino acids. V gave up 10 bases and J gave up 0 bases, with 10 bases separating them. The CDR3, as DNA: TGTGCCACCGGAGGGATTAGCAATCAGCCCCAGCATTTT. This encodes CATGGISNQPQHF.

The chain employs TRBV18 and TRBJ2-1, with a tentative D call TRBD1 (5 bases). Trimming pared 2 bases from V and 0 bases from J, leaving 8 bases between. The CDR3 is 15 residues long. CDR1 is KGHSH, CDR2 LQKENI, per germline. The CDR3 DNA sequence: TGTGCCAGCTCACCAAAAGGGGTCTCCTACAATGAGCAGTTCTTC. This sequence encodes CASSPKGVSYNEQFF.

V is TRBV9 and J is TRBJ2-1, with D perhaps matching TRBD2 (6 bases). Trimming stripped 4 bases from V and 0 bases from J, with 14 bases between. This CDR3 comprises 16 residues. CDR1 is SGDLS, CDR2 YYNGEE, per germline. The CDR3 region is CASSPLAGSSYNEQFF. CDR3 bases: TGTGCCAGCAGCCCCTTGGCGGGGAGCTCCTACAATGAGCAGTTCTTC.

V and J are TRBV30 and TRBJ2-5, with 7 bases matching TRBD1. Trimming removed 3 bases from V and 4 bases from J; junction bases left unmatched: 2. The CDR3 is 12 residues long. Germline assignment: CDR1 GTSNPN and CDR2 SVGIG (reference sequence). The CDR3 nucleotides are TGTGCCTGGAGAAGGGACAGAGAGACCCAGTACTTC. Protein sequence: CAWRRDRETQYF.

This sequence joins TRBV6-1 and TRBJ1-3; D is uncertain. Germline V gives CDR1 MNHNS, CDR2 SASEGT. The V end lost 2 bases, the J end lost 0 bases, and 11 bases lay between the germline ends. This CDR3 spans 16 amino acids. The CDR3 sequence: CASSEQVTSSGNTIYF. As DNA, the CDR3 is TGTGCCAGCAGTGAACAGGTGACTAGCTCTGGAAACACCATATATTTT.

This sequence joins TRBV7-9 and TRBJ2-1; TRBD1 matches 11 bases. The germline V gene encodes CDR1 SEHNR and CDR2 FQNEAQ (reference sequence). With V trimmed by 7 bases and J by 10 bases, 15 bases remained unmatched. The CDR3 loop spans 16 amino acids. The CDR3 bases are TGTGCCAGCATTTCCGAGGGGACAGGGGGTTATGGCGAGCAGTTCTTC. Encoded protein: CASISEGTGGYGEQFF. Filled out from reference TRBV7-9 and TRBJ2-1, the complete variable domain reads DTGVSQNPRHKITKRGQNVTFRCDPISEHNRLYWYRQTLGQGPEFLTYFQNEAQLEKSRLLSDRFSAERPKGSFSTLEIQRTEQGDSAMYLCASISEGTGGYGEQFFGPGTRLTVL.

The V call is TRBV6-1, the J call TRBJ2-5; TRBD2 aligns across 8 bases. Looked up from germline, CDR1 is MNHNS and CDR2 is SASEGT. The CDR3 contains 14 residues. After removal of 6 bases from V and 4 bases from J, the junction contained 7 bases not matched to a gene. CDR3 in amino acids: CASSLSGSGETQYF. DNA of the CDR3: TGTGCCAGCAGCTTAAGCGGGAGCGGAGAGACCCAGTACTTC.

This chain uses TRBV19 with TRBJ1-5; 7 nucleotides agree with TRBD1. J was trimmed by 7 bases and V by 3 bases; bases with no gene match: 9. The CDR3 totals 15 residues. CDR1 and CDR2 (germline): LNHDA, SQIVND (reference sequence). The CDR3 here is CASSIGRGARQPQHF. CDR3 coding DNA: TGTGCCAGTAGTATTGGCAGGGGGGCCCGGCAGCCCCAGCATTTT.

This chain joins TRBV5-1 and TRBJ2-3; D is possibly TRBD2 (5 bases). The CDR3 is 15 amino acids. CDR1 and CDR2 from the germline V gene are SGHRS and YFSETQ. Trimming took 2 bases from V and 5 from J, leaving 15 bases between them. The DNA for the CDR3 is TGCGCCAGCAGCTTTAAAGCGGACCGGGGAGATACGCAGTATTTT. The encoded protein is CASSFKADRGDTQYF.

CDR3 sequence (DNA): TGTGCCAGTAGCCCGCCCCGGGGACTAGGGAATGAGCAGTTCTTC. Translation: CASSPPRGLGNEQFF. The rearrangement links TRBV19 to TRBJ2-1; 8 bases match TRBD2. V lost 6 bases, J lost 7 bases, and 11 bases stayed unmatched. The CDR3 sequence is 15 residues long. The germline V gene has CDR1 LNHDA and CDR2 SQIVND (reference sequence).

This chain joins TRBV11-2 and TRBJ2-5, with 7 bases identical to TRBD2. J lost 5 bases, V lost 0 bases, and 0 bases had no gene match. The CDR3 length is 13 residues. Germline lookup yields CDR1 SGHAT and CDR2 FQNNGV. The CDR3 loop reads CASSLEGGETQYF. The CDR3 nucleotides read TGTGCCAGCAGCTTAGAGGGAGGGGAGACCCAGTACTTC.

This clone has more than one count but fewer than ten. The chain couples TRBV19 to TRBJ1-1; the D gene is possibly TRBD1 (5 bases). V lost 7 bases and J lost 1, with 10 bases in between. Germline V gives CDR1 LNHDA, CDR2 SQIVND (reference sequence). The CDR3 runs to 13 residues. In DNA, the CDR3 is TGTGCCAGTAAGAGTACAGGGAACACTGAAGCTTTCTTT. Translating it yields CASKSTGNTEAFF. The variable domain in full, completed from reference TRBV19 and TRBJ1-1, reads DGGITQSPKYLFRKEGQNVTLSCEQNLNHDAMYWYRQDPGQGLRLIYYSQIVNDFQKGDIAEGYSVSREKKESFPLTVTSAQKNPTAFYLCASKSTGNTEAFFGQGTRLTVV.

The chain combines TRBV21-1 with TRBJ1-1; TRBD1, the table's D call, lacks a check against the DNA. TRBV21-1 is marked as a pseudogene. This CDR3 spans 15 amino acids. The CDR3 nucleotides are TGTGCCAGCAGCAAAGATGGGGACAGGGACACTGAAGCTTTCTTT. It yields the protein CASSKDGDRDTEAFF.

The chain links TRBV6-6 to TRBJ1-1; TRBD1 agrees at 9 bases. The V segment lost 0 bases and the J segment 6 bases; nucleotides outside the gene matches: 8. The CDR3 runs 16 residues. The V gene's germline CDR1 is MNHNY and CDR2 SVGAGI (reference sequence). This CDR3 reads CASSYSGTGREAEAFF. Here the CDR3 DNA reads TGTGCCAGCAGTTACTCCGGGACAGGGAGGGAGGCTGAAGCTTTCTTT.

This chain uses TRBV30 with TRBJ2-5; D possibly corresponds to TRBD2 (5 bases). CDR1 is GTSNPN and CDR2 is SVGIG in the germline V gene (reference sequence). This CDR3 is 13 amino acids long. The V end lost 4 bases, the J end lost 0 bases, and 9 bases lay between the germline ends. The DNA of the CDR3 is TGTGCCTGGACGAAAGCGGACCAAGAGACCCAGTACTTC. Residues: CAWTKADQETQYF.

The chain has TRBV18 and TRBJ2-1; 7 positions match TRBD2. The CDR3 covers 16 residues. Germline V gene sequence: CDR1 KGHSH, CDR2 LQKENI. V was clipped by 3 bases and J by 0 bases; unmatched bases: 5. CDR3 DNA: TGTGCCAGCTCACCTCTAGCGGCCGGCTCCTACAATGAGCAGTTCTTC. It specifies CASSPLAAGSYNEQFF.

Turning to this clone: This sample includes further DNA sequences coding for the same CDR3. The rearrangement links TRBV4-1 to TRBJ2-3, with TRBD2 identical over 10 bases. CDR3 length: 17 residues. The trim removed 1 base at V and 6 bases at J, leaving 10 bases unmatched. Germline assignment: CDR1 MGHRA and CDR2 YSYEKL. CDR3 DNA sequence: TGCGCCAGCAGCCAAGGAGCCCTAGCGGGAGCGACGGATACGCAGTATTTT. Translation gives CASSQGALAGATDTQYF.

The genes are TRBV6-6 and TRBJ2-7; D might be TRBD2 (6 bases). The V end lost 7 bases, the J end lost 1 base, and 17 bases lay between the germline ends. Germline V CDR1 and CDR2: MNHNY, SVGAGI (reference sequence). The CDR3 runs to 15 residues. Here the CDR3 reads CASTTGGVRSYEQYF. For the CDR3, the DNA is TGTGCCAGCACCACCGGAGGGGTGAGGTCCTACGAGCAGTACTTC.

This clone was observed once. The J gene is TRBJ2-2, the V gene TRBV13; the match to TRBD2 covers 13 bases. Trimming at V came to 6 bases and at J to 5 bases, leaving 9 bases not matched to a gene. Germline V gene data show CDR1 as PRHDT and CDR2 as FYEKMQ (reference sequence). The CDR3 has 17 residues. The CDR3 sequence is CASSFAGLAGETGELFF. The CDR3 region has the DNA TGTGCCAGCAGTTTCGCCGGACTAGCGGGAGAAACCGGGGAGCTGTTTTTT.

The rearrangement links TRBV7-3 to TRBJ2-7, with D possibly matching TRBD1 (6 bases). The CDR3 has 13 amino acids. Trimming took off 5 bases at V and 5 bases at J, with 13 bases between the two ends. The germline V gene encodes CDR1 SGHTA and CDR2 FQGTGA. The CDR3 loop reads CASSVQGGDEQYF. Written as DNA, the CDR3 is TGTGCCAGCAGCGTACAGGGTGGCGACGAGCAGTACTTC. The full variable domain, in which reference TRBV7-3 and TRBJ2-7 provide the parts outside the CDR3, is GAGVSQTPSNKVTEKGKYVELRCDPISGHTALYWYRQSLGQGPEFLIYFQGTGAADDSGLPNDRFFAVRPEGSVSTLKIQRTERGDSAVYLCASSVQGGDEQYFGPGTRLTVT.

The V call is TRBV13, the J call TRBJ1-4; D is unclear. V was cut by 2 bases and J by 6 bases, with 10 bases left in between. Germline CDR1 reads PRHDT; CDR2 reads FYEKMQ (reference sequence). The CDR3 loop spans 14 amino acids. The CDR3 region has the DNA TGTGCCAGCAGCTTACCCGGGGTGGATGAAAAACTGTTTTTT. This codes for CASSLPGVDEKLFF.